A single sample is the source of the 14 T cell receptor beta chains below, sequenced in a study of cytomegalovirus exposure and HLA in healthy donors. 60 Vbeta and 13 Jbeta primers were used in PCR. The assay was immunoSEQ multiplex PCR, and TCRdb's table has in-frame clones only and misses some. Among around 67,000 clones listed, approximately 81% were seen once. Sample: PBMCs. These receptors all come from a woman in her twenties or thirties in good health and CMV-seropositive.

The CDR3 region is CASSMGAGTGELFF. DNA for the CDR3: TGTGCCAGCAGCATGGGGGCAGGCACCGGGGAGCTGTTTTTT. This chain links TRBV6-4 with TRBJ2-2, with D tentatively TRBD1 (6 bases). V was pared by 6 bases and J by 4 bases, with 12 bases between. Per germline, CDR1 MRHNA and CDR2 SNTAGT. The CDR3 is made up of 14 amino acids.

This chain connects TRBV30 to TRBJ2-3; TRBD1 agrees at 10 bases. This CDR3 region has 13 residues. V gave up 5 bases and J gave up 2 bases; unmatched junction bases: 1. CDR1 GTSNPN and CDR2 SVGIG come from the germline V gene (reference sequence). CDR3 coding DNA: TGTGCCTGGGGGACAGGGGCCACAGATACGCAGTATTTT. Translated: CAWGTGATDTQYF.

The table lists this clone with a few counts. V gene TRBV6-5 combines with J gene TRBJ2-7, with D maybe TRBD2 (6 bases). The CDR3 totals 16 residues. The germline CDR1 and CDR2 sequences are MNHEY and SVGAGI. The V gene lost 0 bases and the J gene lost 2 bases, with 14 bases spanning the gap. CDR3 residues: CASSYSRMAGPYEQYF. CDR3 in DNA: TGTGCCAGCAGTTACTCGCGCATGGCGGGGCCCTACGAGCAGTACTTC.

This clone was seen more than once but under ten times. The chain employs TRBV6-6 and TRBJ2-1, with 9 bases matching TRBD1. The CDR3 length is 16 residues. The junction had 10 bases not matched to a gene; V was cut back by 2 bases and J by 8 bases. The V gene's germline CDR1 is MNHNY and CDR2 SVGAGI (reference sequence). The CDR3 DNA sequence: TGTGCCAGCAGTTACCCGACAGGGGGAAGTGTCGATGAGCAGTTCTTC. It codes for CASSYPTGGSVDEQFF.

This clone was observed once. The chain couples TRBV7-8 to TRBJ1-5, with 8 nucleotides matching TRBD1. From germline, CDR1 is SGHVS and CDR2 FQNEAQ. The CDR3 contains 13 residues. V dropped 5 bases and J dropped 5; count of bases not matched to a gene: 2. The CDR3 reads CASSEQGDQPQHF. The CDR3 DNA reads TGTGCCAGCAGCGAACAGGGGGATCAGCCCCAGCATTTT. Full variable domain (remainder filled in from reference TRBV7-8 and TRBJ1-5): GAGVSQSPRYKVAKRGQDVALRCDPISGHVSLFWYQQALGQGPEFLTYFQNEAQLDKSGLPSDRFFAERPEGSVSTLKIQRTQQEDSAVYLCASSEQGDQPQHFGDGTRLSIL.

The V and J genes are TRBV7-9 and TRBJ2-1; D is possibly TRBD2 (7 bases). The V and J ends lost 1 base and 7 bases respectively, with 17 bases between them. There are 16 residues in the CDR3. Per germline, CDR1 SEHNR and CDR2 FQNEAQ (reference sequence). The CDR3 spells CASSLGEGGARNEQFF. CDR3 bases: TGTGCCAGCAGCTTAGGGGAGGGGGGGGCGCGGAATGAGCAGTTCTTC.

The chain has TRBV27 and TRBJ1-2, with no clear D. The germline V and J ends were trimmed by 5 bases and 2 bases, with 9 bases remaining between them. The CDR3 spans 13 residues. Germline loops: CDR1 MNHEY, CDR2 SMNVEV (reference sequence). The CDR3 DNA follows: TGTGCCAGCAGTCCCTCAGAAAACTATGGCTACACCTTC. Its protein is CASSPSENYGYTF.

The chain joins TRBV28 to TRBJ2-1; the D gene is possibly TRBD2 (5 bases). The CDR3 length is 16 residues. Trimming stripped 8 bases from V and 5 bases from J, with 22 bases between. CDR1 is MDHEN, CDR2 SYDVKM, per germline. Written as DNA, the CDR3 is TGTGCCAGCCTCCCCAGTAAGGTAGCGCCTGACAATGAGCAGTTCTTC. Residues: CASLPSKVAPDNEQFF.

CDR3 protein: CASSLAALLAPNEQFF. CDR3 nucleotide sequence: TGTGCCAGCAGCTTAGCTGCACTATTGGCGCCCAATGAGCAGTTCTTC. The chain combines TRBV11-2 with TRBJ2-1; D ambiguous. Germline lookup yields CDR1 SGHAT and CDR2 FQNNGV. The CDR3 runs 16 residues. The ends were cut back, 1 base at V and 6 bases at J, with 16 bases in the middle. The variable domain in full, completed from reference TRBV11-2 and TRBJ2-1, reads EAGVAQSPRYKIIEKRQSVAFWCNPISGHATLYWYQQILGQGPKLLIQFQNNGVVDDSQLPKDRFSAERLKGVDSTLKIQPAKLEDSAVYLCASSLAALLAPNEQFFGPGTRLTVL.

The rearrangement links TRBV11-3 to TRBJ2-2; D is unclear. V was cut by 1 base and J by 5 bases, with 14 bases left in between. This CDR3 region has 16 residues. Germline V gene sequence: CDR1 SGHNT, CDR2 YENEEA. As DNA, the CDR3 is TGTGCCAGCAGCTTAGTAGGCGAGCAGAGGACCGGGGAGCTGTTTTTT. Translation: CASSLVGEQRTGELFF.

The chain joins TRBV6-1 to TRBJ1-1, with a possible D match to TRBD1 (6 bases). CDR1 and CDR2 from the germline V gene are MNHNS and SASEGT. The germline V and J ends were trimmed by 3 bases and 4 bases, with 21 bases remaining between them. The CDR3 is made up of 17 amino acids. CDR3 loop: CASSDYGGGRGRTEAFF. The CDR3 DNA sequence: TGTGCCAGCAGTGACTATGGGGGGGGCAGGGGACGCACTGAAGCTTTCTTT.

The rearrangement links TRBV6-5 to TRBJ2-3, with D tentatively TRBD2 (6 bases). Trimming left V 10 bases short and J 3 bases short, with 14 bases between. Germline-derived CDR1 and CDR2 are MNHEY and SVGAGI. This CDR3 comprises 13 residues. Here the CDR3 DNA reads TGTGCCATCCGAAGGAGGGTGACAGATACGCAGTATTTT. This translates into CAIRRRVTDTQYF.

The V gene is TRBV5-4, the J gene TRBJ2-5; no clear D gene. The CDR3 extends over 15 amino acids. Per germline, CDR1 SGHNT and CDR2 YYREEE (reference sequence). V shed 0 bases and J shed 2 bases, with 11 bases lying between them. CDR3 sequence (DNA): TGTGCCAGCAGCTTGGGAGAGGTCCAGCAAGAGACCCAGTACTTC. Translation: CASSLGEVQQETQYF.

This clone has more than one count but fewer than ten. V gene TRBV12-5 combines with J gene TRBJ1-1, with D possibly TRBD1 on 5 matching bases. From germline, CDR1 is LGHNT and CDR2 FRNRAP. V was cut by 0 bases and J by 4 bases, with 12 bases left in between. The CDR3 loop spans 15 amino acids. The CDR3: CASGLVLGGVTEAFF. DNA for the CDR3: TGTGCTAGTGGTTTGGTACTGGGGGGGGTCACTGAAGCTTTCTTT.